The rows below give T cell receptor beta chains drawn from one sample of a study of blood T cell repertoires in COVID-19. Profiled with immunoSEQ multiplex PCR; TCRdb holds only in-frame clones, not every one. The sample carries roughly 81,000 clones, 83% recorded once. The sample was peripheral blood. The receptor source for this set is a man older than 75 with active or convalescent COVID-19. Each CDR3 is given with its conserved first and last residue. Each record gives: clone size, V gene, J gene, D gene, CDR3 protein, CDR3 DNA. The D gene is left open where the match is weak. Clone size appears in some rows only: once, few, many, or a class for an expanded clone.

>NA|TRBV28|TRBJ1-2|TRBD1
CASSFSGQANYGYTF
TGTGCCAGCAGTTTCTCGGGACAGGCTAACTATGGCTACACCTTC
>few|TRBV6-5|TRBJ1-6|NA
CASSKVGAQGSPLHF
TGTGCCAGCAGCAAGGTGGGGGCGCAGGGGTCACCCCTCCACTTT
>NA|TRBV18|TRBJ2-1|NA
CASSPLNNEQFF
TGTGCCAGCTCACCACTCAACAATGAGCAGTTCTTC
>NA|TRBV5-4|TRBJ1-4|TRBD1
CASSSGTGLSEKLFF
TGTGCCAGCAGCTCGGGGACAGGGCTTAGCGAAAAACTGTTTTTT
>NA|TRBV5-1|TRBJ2-5|NA
CASTSGQGGETQYF
TGCGCCAGCACCTCAGGGCAGGGAGGAGAGACCCAGTACTTC
>NA|TRBV15|TRBJ1-1|NA
CATSRGARGRTEAFF
TGTGCCACCAGCAGAGGGGCGCGGGGGCGTACTGAAGCTTTCTTT
>NA|TRBV28|TRBJ2-7|NA
CASINSDRPYEQYF
TGTGCCAGCATCAATTCGGACAGACCATACGAGCAGTACTTC
>few|TRBV6-6|TRBJ2-7|NA
CASSPRQAAYEQYF
TGTGCCAGCAGCCCCCGGCAGGCCGCCTACGAGCAGTACTTC
>NA|TRBV7-2|TRBJ1-2|NA
CASSPTRLDGYTF
TGTGCCAGCAGCCCGACAAGGTTGGATGGCTACACCTTC
>NA|TRBV21-1|TRBJ1-1|NA
CASSSQKEGQGVGAFF
TGTGCCAGCAGCAGCCAAAAAGAGGGACAGGGGGTCGGGGCTTTCTTT
>NA|TRBV5-1|TRBJ1-6|NA
CASSLASVSPLHF
TGCGCCAGCAGCTTGGCCTCAGTTTCACCCCTCCACTTT
>NA|TRBV20-1|TRBJ2-5|NA
CSASPLETQYF
TGCAGTGCTAGCCCGTTGGAGACCCAGTACTTC
>NA|TRBV27|TRBJ1-1|NA
CASSLRIQGATEAFF
TGTGCCAGCAGTTTACGGATACAGGGTGCAACTGAAGCTTTCTTT
>NA|TRBV5-1|TRBJ1-5|NA
CASSLGLGGNQPQHF
TGCGCCAGCAGCTTGGGTTTGGGGGGGAATCAGCCCCAGCATTTT
>NA|TRBV6-1|TRBJ1-2|NA
CASRTGQSYYGYTF
TGTGCCAGCAGAACCGGACAGAGCTACTATGGCTACACCTTC
>few|TRBV2|TRBJ2-6|NA
CASSAPLGVSAGANVLTF
TGTGCCAGCAGTGCCCCCCTAGGAGTGTCTGCTGGGGCCAACGTCCTGACTTTC
>NA|TRBV14|TRBJ2-5|TRBD2
CASSQDSQRGATQYF
TGTGCCAGCAGCCAAGATTCCCAGCGGGGAGCGACCCAGTACTTC
>NA|TRBV4-1|TRBJ1-5|NA
CASSHGLRDSNQPQHF
TGCGCCAGCAGCCATGGACTCCGGGATAGCAATCAGCCCCAGCATTTT
>few|TRBV6-5|TRBJ1-2|TRBD1
CASRKTGDAYGYTF
TGTGCCAGCAGAAAGACAGGGGATGCCTATGGCTACACCTTC
>NA|TRBV7-9|TRBJ2-3|TRBD2
CASSLALAGSTDTQYF
TGTGCCAGCAGCTTAGCCCTAGCGGGGAGCACAGATACGCAGTATTTT
>NA|TRBV30|TRBJ2-2|NA
CAWSWPRLPHTGELFF
TGTGCCTGGAGTTGGCCCAGGCTGCCCCACACCGGGGAGCTGTTTTTT
>NA|TRBV29-1|TRBJ1-1|TRBD1
CSVEDRGLSTEAFF
TGCAGCGTTGAAGACAGGGGGCTGAGCACTGAAGCTTTCTTT
>NA|TRBV19|TRBJ1-2|NA
CASRESVVRGYTF
TGTGCCAGTAGGGAATCGGTTGTGCGGGGCTACACCTTC
>NA|TRBV7-2|TRBJ1-5|NA
CASSLIVNSNQPQHF
TGTGCCAGCAGCTTGATAGTCAATAGCAATCAGCCCCAGCATTTT
>NA|TRBV19|TRBJ1-2|NA
CASNTGPGNGYTF
TGTGCCAGTAATACCGGGCCCGGGAATGGCTACACCTTC
>NA|TRBV7-6|TRBJ2-3|TRBD2
CASSSGGAQYF
TGTGCCAGCAGCTCCGGGGGGGCGCAGTATTTT
>once|TRBV5-1|TRBJ2-6|NA
CASSETASGANVLTF
TGCGCCAGCAGCGAGACAGCTTCTGGGGCCAACGTCCTGACTTTC
>NA|TRBV12-3/TRBV12-4|TRBJ1-4|TRBD1
CASSPRGAEKLFF
TGTGCCAGCAGTCCCAGGGGGGCGGAAAAACTGTTTTTT
>NA|TRBV9|TRBJ2-4|NA
CASSVAGLAAKNIQYF
TGTGCCAGCAGCGTAGCAGGGCTGGCGGCCAAAAACATTCAGTACTTC
>NA|TRBV27|TRBJ2-2|TRBD2
CASRFFGWSGAGVSNTGELFF
TGTGCCAGCAGGTTTTTTGGATGGTCAGGTGCGGGGGTTTCGAACACCGGGGAGCTGTTTTTT
>NA|TRBV19|TRBJ2-5|NA
CATSLGADRETQYF
TGTGCCACCTCGTTAGGGGCCGACCGGGAGACCCAGTACTTC
>NA|TRBV12-1|TRBJ1-5|NA
CASSFAPRGENQPQHF
TGTGCCAGCAGCTTTGCCCCCAGGGGCGAAAATCAGCCCCAGCATTTT
>NA|TRBV6-1|TRBJ1-6|NA
CASTQGSSYNSPLHF
TGTGCCAGCACCCAAGGGAGCTCCTATAATTCACCCCTCCACTTT
>many|TRBV6-6|TRBJ2-1|NA
CATLAHNEQFF
TGTGCCACCCTAGCCCACAATGAGCAGTTCTTC
>NA|TRBV18|TRBJ1-1|NA
CASSPGGNTEAFF
TGTGCCAGCTCACCAGGAGGGAACACTGAAGCTTTCTTT
>NA|TRBV12-3/TRBV12-4|TRBJ1-5|NA
CASSSTGDQPQHF
TGTGCCAGCAGTTCTACAGGTGATCAGCCCCAGCATTTT
>NA|TRBV3-1/TRBV3-2|TRBJ1-5|TRBD1
CASSHRDSQGNQPQHF
TGTGCCAGCAGCCATAGGGACAGCCAAGGGAATCAGCCCCAGCATTTT